The following is a TCR beta chain sequence with its context. Authors' processing steps: Estimation of nucleated cell counts was performed using reference gene primer amplification. Here immunoSEQ multiplex PCR was the method, and the copy in TCRdb shows in-frame clones only, minus some. V and J calls and clone size are copied from that table; D and trimming were computed from the DNA. This sample has approximately 460,000 clones, with roughly nine tenths found just once. These data originate in a study of blood T cell repertoires in COVID-19. As for the study in general: PBMCs, B-cell-depleted T cells, or T cells provided the cDNA or gDNA that made up the material.

The CDR3 length is 14 residues. V lost 4 bases and J lost 6; bases outside the gene matches: 6. Per the germline V gene, CDR1 is GTSNPN and CDR2 is SVGIG (reference sequence). Patients in Seattle were enrolled during active infection, then followed longitudinally. This clonotype was sampled from a man between 18 and 29 years old with COVID-19, enrolled during active disease. Sample: peripheral blood. The chain is built from TRBV30 and TRBJ2-4; 10 bases match TRBD1. CDR3 DNA sequence: TGTGCCTGGAAGGGACGGGACAGGGGAAACATTCAGTACTTC. Amino acid sequence: CAWKGRDRGNIQYF.